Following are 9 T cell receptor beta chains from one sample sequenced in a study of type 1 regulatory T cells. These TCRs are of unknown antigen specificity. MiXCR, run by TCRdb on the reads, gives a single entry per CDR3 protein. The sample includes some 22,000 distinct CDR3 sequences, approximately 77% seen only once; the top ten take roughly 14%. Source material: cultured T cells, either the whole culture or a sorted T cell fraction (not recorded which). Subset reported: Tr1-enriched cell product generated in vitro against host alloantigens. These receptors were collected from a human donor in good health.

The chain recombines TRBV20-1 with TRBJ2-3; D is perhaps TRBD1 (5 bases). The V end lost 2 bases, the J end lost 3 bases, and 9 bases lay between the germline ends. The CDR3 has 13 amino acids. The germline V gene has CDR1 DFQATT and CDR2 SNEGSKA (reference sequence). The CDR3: CSARLGRTDTQYF. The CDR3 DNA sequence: TGCAGTGCTAGACTGGGGCGAACAGATACGCAGTATTTT.

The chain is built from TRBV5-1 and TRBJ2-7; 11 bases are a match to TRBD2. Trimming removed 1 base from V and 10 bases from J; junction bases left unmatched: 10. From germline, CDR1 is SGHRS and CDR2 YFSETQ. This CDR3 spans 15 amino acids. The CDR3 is CASSLNLLAGATQYF. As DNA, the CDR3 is TGCGCCAGCAGCTTGAATTTACTAGCGGGGGCTACACAGTACTTC.

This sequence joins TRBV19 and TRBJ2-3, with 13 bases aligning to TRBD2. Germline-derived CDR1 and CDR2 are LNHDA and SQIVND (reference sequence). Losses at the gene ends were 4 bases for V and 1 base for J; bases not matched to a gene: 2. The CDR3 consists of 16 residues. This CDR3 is CASSTGLAGGTDTQYF. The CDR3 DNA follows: TGTGCCAGTAGTACCGGACTAGCGGGGGGCACAGATACGCAGTATTTT.

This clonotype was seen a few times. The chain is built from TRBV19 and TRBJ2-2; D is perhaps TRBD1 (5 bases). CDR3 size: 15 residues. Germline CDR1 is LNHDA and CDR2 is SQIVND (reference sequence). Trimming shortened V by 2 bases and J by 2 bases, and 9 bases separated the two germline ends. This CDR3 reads CASSIWQGNTGELFF. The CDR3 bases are TGTGCCAGTAGTATATGGCAGGGTAACACCGGGGAGCTGTTTTTT. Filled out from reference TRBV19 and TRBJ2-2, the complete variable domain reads DGGITQSPKYLFRKEGQNVTLSCEQNLNHDAMYWYRQDPGQGLRLIYYSQIVNDFQKGDIAEGYSVSREKKESFPLTVTSAQKNPTAFYLCASSIWQGNTGELFFGEGSRLTVL.

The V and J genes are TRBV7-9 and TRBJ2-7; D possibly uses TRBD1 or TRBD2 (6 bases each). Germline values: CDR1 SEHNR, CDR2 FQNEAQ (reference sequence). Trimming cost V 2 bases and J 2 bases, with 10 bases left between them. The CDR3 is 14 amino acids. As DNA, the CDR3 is TGTGCCAGCAGCTTACAGGGGAGGCCCTACGAGCAGTACTTC. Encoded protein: CASSLQGRPYEQYF.

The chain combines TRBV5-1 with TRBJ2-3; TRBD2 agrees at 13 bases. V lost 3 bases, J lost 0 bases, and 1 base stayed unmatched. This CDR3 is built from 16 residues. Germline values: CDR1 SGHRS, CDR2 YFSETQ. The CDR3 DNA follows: TGCGCCAGCAGCTCGACTAGCGGGGGGAGCACAGATACGCAGTATTTT. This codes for CASSSTSGGSTDTQYF.

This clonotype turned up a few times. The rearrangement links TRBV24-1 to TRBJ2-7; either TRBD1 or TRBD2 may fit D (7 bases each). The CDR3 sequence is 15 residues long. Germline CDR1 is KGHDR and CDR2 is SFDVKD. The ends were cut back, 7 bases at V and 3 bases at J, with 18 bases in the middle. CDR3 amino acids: CATSPRGGDSYEQYF. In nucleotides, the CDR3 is TGTGCCACCAGCCCGAGGGGGGGGGACAGCTACGAGCAGTACTTC.

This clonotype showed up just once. In nucleotides, the CDR3 is TGTGCCAGCAGCCCCCAGACAGGGATTGCCACTGAAGCTTTCTTT. Encoded protein: CASSPQTGIATEAFF. The chain links TRBV5-4 to TRBJ1-1, with TRBD1 identical over 7 bases. The junction had 10 bases not matched to a gene; V was cut back by 4 bases and J by 4 bases. Germline values: CDR1 SGHNT, CDR2 YYREEE (reference sequence). CDR3 length: 15 residues.

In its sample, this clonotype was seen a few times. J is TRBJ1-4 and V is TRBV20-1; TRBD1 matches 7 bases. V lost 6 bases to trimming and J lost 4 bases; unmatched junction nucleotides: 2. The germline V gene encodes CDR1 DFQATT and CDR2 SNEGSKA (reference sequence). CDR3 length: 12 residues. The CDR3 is CSAQGYNEKLFF. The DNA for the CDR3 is TGCAGTGCACAGGGGTATAATGAAAAACTGTTTTTT.